The sequence of this T cell receptor (beta chain) was determined in a study of CD8 T cells in Susac syndrome. Whole-study findings and limits: TCR sequencing and HLA analysis covered a relatively small number of individuals.

Controls were healthy donors (matched for age and sex). In contrast to the negatively isolated CD8+ and CD4+ T cells, TEMRA cells were FACS-enriched. Concerning this clonotype: Its antigen is as yet unknown.

The RNA input was roughly 0.45 to 1 ug, and it was reverse transcribed with random hexamers. A single record per CDR3 protein comes from TCRdb applying MiXCR to the immunoSEQ multiplex PCR reads. The table lists about 120,000 distinct CDR3 sequences, 80% to 95% of them singletons. The CDR3 covers 13 residues. Germline CDR1 is DFQATT and CDR2 is SNEGSKA (reference sequence). The V gene lost 4 bases and the J gene lost 2 bases, with 9 bases spanning the gap. Sequencing was performed on CD8+ T cells from PBMCs. The V and J genes are TRBV20-1 and TRBJ1-5; D may be TRBD1 (6 bases). This clonotype was sampled from a human donor in good health. CDR3 residues: CSAIEGGNQPQHF. Written as DNA, the CDR3 is TGCAGTGCTATCGAGGGGGGCAATCAGCCCCAGCATTTT.